The next 32 T cell receptor beta chains were all read from a single sample in a study of response to subunit inactivated influenza vaccine. Each CDR3 protein is one row after TCRdb ran MiXCR on the RT-PCR reads. This table has approximately 520,000 distinct CDR3 sequences, roughly 27% appearing once. The sequencing here drew on CD4+ T cells sorted from PBMCs, taken 4 to 6 days after vaccination. These receptors were taken from a man aged 50 or older who received an inactivated influenza vaccine.

The gene calls are TRBV28 and TRBJ1-2; 10 bases line up with TRBD1. J lost 2 bases, V lost 2 bases, and 2 bases had no gene match. The CDR3 runs 15 residues. The germline V gene has CDR1 MDHEN and CDR2 SYDVKM. The CDR3 here is CASSLGDRGNYGYTF. The CDR3 DNA is TGTGCCAGCAGTTTAGGGGACAGGGGCAACTATGGCTACACCTTC.

The J gene is TRBJ1-2, the V gene TRBV29-1; D not certain. The CDR3 is made up of 11 amino acids. Trimming removed 5 bases at V and 5 bases at J, with 9 bases between. Germline V gene lookup returns CDR1 SQVTM and CDR2 ANQGSEA. CDR3 coding DNA: TGCAGCGTTTCCGAGCTTTATGGCTACACCTTC. It translates to CSVSELYGYTF.

The chain carries TRBV19 and TRBJ1-3; no firm D call. Germline CDR1 LNHDA, CDR2 SQIVND (reference sequence). The CDR3 is 14 amino acids. The V end was cut by 3 bases, the J end by 3 bases, with 9 bases between. The CDR3 region has the DNA TGTGCCAGTAGTATTTCCAGCCTTGGAAACACCATATATTTT. Translation: CASSISSLGNTIYF.

The chain links TRBV5-1 to TRBJ2-5, with D possibly TRBD2 on 5 matching bases. CDR1 is SGHRS and CDR2 is YFSETQ in the germline V gene. The germline V and J ends were trimmed by 1 base and 5 bases, with 12 bases remaining between them. CDR3 size: 14 residues. CDR3 bases: TGCGCCAGCAGCTTGTGGGCGGGCGATGAGACCCAGTACTTC. Amino acids: CASSLWAGDETQYF.

This clonotype turned up a few times. V is TRBV12-3 or TRBV12-4 and J is TRBJ2-1; 9 positions match TRBD2. The V and J ends lost 0 bases and 9 bases, in that order; junction bases with no gene match: 6. The CDR3 consists of 15 residues. The CDR3 DNA sequence: TGTGCCAGCAGTTTAGCTAGCGGGAGTATCGCTGAGCAGTTCTTC. Protein product: CASSLASGSIAEQFF.

This clonotype has a handful of counts. Here the CDR3 DNA reads TGTGCCACCAGCAGAGATCCGAACTACTACAATGAGCAGTTCTTC. Translated, it gives CATSRDPNYYNEQFF. The rearrangement links TRBV15 to TRBJ2-1; D is uncertain. The V gene lost 0 bases and the J gene lost 3 bases, with 9 bases spanning the gap. CDR1 is LNHNV and CDR2 is YYDKDF in the germline V gene (reference sequence). The CDR3 spans 15 residues.

Ten or more counts support this clonotype. The chain recombines TRBV12-3 or TRBV12-4 with TRBJ2-5; no clear D gene. V shed 4 bases and J shed 5 bases, with 8 bases lying between them. The CDR3 contains 12 residues. The CDR3, as DNA: TGTGCCAGCAGTTCTATACGGGAGACCCAGTACTTC. Its translation: CASSSIRETQYF.

The CDR3 region is CASSSRQASGANVLTF. In DNA form, the CDR3 reads TGTGCCAGCAGCTCCCGGCAGGCCTCTGGGGCCAACGTCCTGACTTTC. This chain links TRBV7-2 with TRBJ2-6; no clear D. The CDR3 runs to 16 residues. Germline-derived CDR1 and CDR2 are SGHTA and FQGNSA. The V and J ends lost 4 bases and 0 bases respectively, with 10 bases between them.

This clonotype was recorded only once. This sequence joins TRBV7-1 and TRBJ2-1; 9 bases align to TRBD2. TRBV7-1 falls under the ORF class, with uncertain function. V trimming: 7 bases; J trimming: 6 bases; junction bases outside the gene matches: 10. This CDR3 contains 15 residues. CDR3 in amino acids: CASTSGTSNRNEQFF. CDR3 nucleotides: TGTGCCAGCACCTCCGGGACTAGCAACCGCAATGAGCAGTTCTTC.

This rearrangement joins TRBV5-5 to TRBJ2-7, with 7 bases matching TRBD2. CDR1 and CDR2 from the germline V gene are SGHKS and YYEKEE (reference sequence). The V and J ends lost 4 bases and 2 bases, in that order; junction bases with no gene match: 15. This CDR3 is built from 17 residues. The CDR3 loop reads CASSSRTGTTTAYEQYF. In DNA, the CDR3 is TGTGCCAGCAGCAGTAGGACCGGGACTACTACCGCCTACGAGCAGTACTTC.

In this sample, this clonotype turned up a few times. The chain is built from TRBV20-1 and TRBJ2-2; no reliable D call. V was shortened by 6 bases and J by 7 bases, with 12 bases between the two germline ends. Germline V gives CDR1 DFQATT, CDR2 SNEGSKA (reference sequence). CDR3 size: 12 residues. The CDR3 coding sequence is TGCAGTGCCAGACACACGTTCGGGGAGCTGTTTTTT. Protein sequence: CSARHTFGELFF.

The chain joins TRBV12-3 or TRBV12-4 to TRBJ1-5, with D possibly being TRBD1 (5 bases). V lost 4 bases, J lost 11 bases, and 12 bases lay in between. The CDR3 has 12 residues. The DNA for the CDR3 is TGTGCCAGCAGTTCCCCCGGGACTTCCCAGCATTTT. The encoded protein is CASSSPGTSQHF.

This clonotype came up many times. The genes are TRBV20-1 and TRBJ2-2; D possibly corresponds to TRBD2 (5 bases). Germline lookup yields CDR1 DFQATT and CDR2 SNEGSKA (reference sequence). The CDR3 is made up of 14 amino acids. Trimming shortened V by 6 bases and J by 5 bases, and 16 bases separated the two germline ends. This CDR3 reads CSAPAETGTGELFF. DNA of the CDR3: TGCAGTGCCCCGGCCGAAACGGGAACCGGGGAGCTGTTTTTT.

This clonotype was seen only a few times. This chain uses TRBV20-1 with TRBJ1-5; 7 bases are shared with TRBD1. V trimming: 0 bases; J trimming: 6 bases; junction bases outside the gene matches: 8. The V gene's germline CDR1 is DFQATT and CDR2 SNEGSKA (reference sequence). The CDR3 spans 15 residues. CDR3 sequence (DNA): TGCAGTGCTAGAGACGGAACAGGGGTGGGTCAGCCCCAGCATTTT. This gives the protein CSARDGTGVGQPQHF.

The table lists this clonotype with a few counts. The rearrangement joins TRBV5-1 to TRBJ2-1; D tentatively fits TRBD1 or TRBD2 (5 bases each). This CDR3 has 18 amino acids. The germline V gene has CDR1 SGHRS and CDR2 YFSETQ. The V and J ends lost 1 base and 5 bases respectively, with 22 bases between them. The CDR3: CASSLLFFPGRRHNEQFF. CDR3 bases: TGCGCCAGCAGCTTGCTTTTCTTCCCAGGGAGACGCCACAATGAGCAGTTCTTC.

This rearrangement joins TRBV12-3 or TRBV12-4 to TRBJ2-1; 9 bases are a match to TRBD2. The CDR3 is made up of 15 amino acids. The trim removed 3 bases at V and 4 bases at J, leaving 4 bases unmatched. The CDR3 DNA sequence: TGTGCCAGCAGTTTCGGCGGGGGGGGGTACAATGAGCAGTTCTTC. Translation gives CASSFGGGGYNEQFF.

DNA of the CDR3: TGTGCCAGCAGCGGCGGACTAGCGGGCGGCACCGGGGAGCTGTTTTTT. Translation gives CASSGGLAGGTGELFF. The chain links TRBV7-8 to TRBJ2-2; 11 positions agree with TRBD2. Germline V lookup: CDR1 SGHVS, CDR2 FQNEAQ. Trimming at V came to 5 bases and at J to 4 bases, leaving 6 bases not matched to a gene. This CDR3 contains 16 residues.

The chain couples TRBV27 to TRBJ1-2, with D possibly being TRBD1 (6 bases). V was trimmed by 4 bases and J by 4 bases, leaving 10 bases between them. CDR3 length equals 13 residues. CDR1 and CDR2 from the germline V gene are MNHEY and SMNVEV (reference sequence). The CDR3 DNA is TGTGCCAGCAGTTACGGACAGTCCTATGGCTACACCTTC. This encodes CASSYGQSYGYTF.

There are a few counts of this clonotype. CDR3 sequence reads: CASSLASEVDTQYF. The CDR3 DNA follows: TGTGCCAGCAGCTTAGCCTCTGAAGTCGATACGCAGTATTTT. The gene calls are TRBV7-9 and TRBJ2-3; D uncertain. Per the germline V gene, CDR1 is SEHNR and CDR2 is FQNEAQ (reference sequence). V lost 0 bases, J lost 6 bases, and 10 bases lay in between. The CDR3 has 14 amino acids.

The sample holds a few counts of this clonotype. The V gene is TRBV6-1, the J gene TRBJ2-5; 9 nucleotides match TRBD2. Germline V gives CDR1 MNHNS, CDR2 SASEGT. CDR3 length equals 13 residues. J gave up 4 bases and V 7 bases, and 4 bases lay outside the gene matches. This CDR3 reads CASNIAGAETQYF. In DNA, the CDR3 is TGTGCCAGCAATATAGCGGGAGCAGAGACCCAGTACTTC.

This clonotype was seen a handful of times. The chain is built from TRBV20-1 and TRBJ1-5; tentatively, D is TRBD1 (5 bases). The CDR3 contains 13 residues. The V gene lost 3 bases and the J gene lost 3 bases, with 9 bases spanning the gap. Germline CDR1 DFQATT, CDR2 SNEGSKA (reference sequence). The CDR3 sequence is CSASGTNNQPQHF. In nucleotides, the CDR3 is TGCAGTGCTAGTGGGACTAACAATCAGCCCCAGCATTTT.

The chain uses TRBV19 and TRBJ2-5; 7 bases are shared with TRBD2. Per the germline V gene, CDR1 is LNHDA and CDR2 is SQIVND (reference sequence). V was clipped by 3 bases and J by 1 base; unmatched bases: 2. The CDR3 has 14 amino acids. As DNA, the CDR3 is TGTGCCAGTAGTATGGGAGGGGTCCAAGAGACCCAGTACTTC. This translates into CASSMGGVQETQYF.

The chain joins TRBV4-3 to TRBJ2-7; 7 bases align to TRBD2. V shed 1 base, J shed 2 bases, and the junction held 11 bases outside the gene matches. This CDR3 has 17 amino acids. Germline values: CDR1 LGHNA, CDR2 YSLEER. The CDR3 reads CASSQGLSGTAAYEQYF. Written as DNA, the CDR3 is TGCGCCAGCAGCCAAGGATTGAGCGGGACTGCAGCCTACGAGCAGTACTTC.

This clonotype was seen more than once but under ten times. The gene calls are TRBV4-3 and TRBJ1-2; the D is unclear. Germline loops: CDR1 LGHNA, CDR2 YSLEER. The CDR3 runs 14 residues. The V and J ends lost 0 bases and 7 bases respectively, with 12 bases between them. The chain's CDR3 is CASSQDQDIGGYTF. CDR3 nucleotide sequence: TGCGCCAGCAGCCAAGATCAAGACATAGGTGGCTACACCTTC.

The chain recombines TRBV6-1 with TRBJ1-5; no clear D gene. In germline, CDR1 is MNHNS, CDR2 SASEGT. CDR3 length: 18 residues. The V end was cut by 1 base, the J end by 6 bases, with 22 bases between. The CDR3 loop reads CASSEGLTVQRWAQPQHF. The CDR3 DNA reads as TGTGCCAGCAGTGAAGGGTTAACGGTTCAGAGGTGGGCTCAGCCCCAGCATTTT.

The rearrangement links TRBV20-1 to TRBJ2-1, with 9 bases lining up with TRBD2. Germline V gives CDR1 DFQATT, CDR2 SNEGSKA (reference sequence). The CDR3 spans 13 residues. CDR3 nucleotides: TGCAGAGCAGCGCCAGCGGGGGGCGGATGGCAGTTCTTC. Its protein is CRAAPAGGGWQFF.

This clonotype appeared a few times. This chain joins TRBV10-2 and TRBJ2-7; 8 bases are shared with TRBD2. In germline, CDR1 is WSHSY, CDR2 SAAADI. J lost 2 bases, V lost 5 bases, and 5 bases had no gene match. This CDR3 contains 14 residues. The CDR3 DNA sequence: TGCGCCAGCAGTCGAGCGGGGGAAACCTACGAGCAGTACTTC. Translating gives CASSRAGETYEQYF.

The chain employs TRBV28 and TRBJ2-1; TRBD2 matches 12 bases. CDR1 is MDHEN, CDR2 SYDVKM, per germline. CDR3 length: 16 amino acids. The J segment lost 2 bases and the V segment lost 4 bases, leaving 3 bases of the junction unmatched. The CDR3 DNA is TGTGCCAGCAGTTCGACTAGCGGGAGTACCTACAATGAGCAGTTCTTC. Protein: CASSSTSGSTYNEQFF.

The J gene is TRBJ2-7, the V gene TRBV7-2, with D maybe TRBD2 (6 bases). This CDR3 spans 16 amino acids. The germline V gene encodes CDR1 SGHTA and CDR2 FQGNSA. Trimming cost V 0 bases and J 1 base, with 13 bases left between them. CDR3 residues: CASSLASTGTSYEQYF. The DNA of the CDR3 is TGTGCCAGCAGCTTAGCGAGTACCGGGACTTCCTACGAGCAGTACTTC. The whole variable domain, filled in from reference TRBV7-2 and TRBJ2-7, reads GAGVSQSPSNKVTEKGKDVELRCDPISGHTALYWYRQSLGQGLEFLIYFQGNSAPDKSGLPSDRFSAERTGGSVSTLTIQRTQQEDSAVYLCASSLASTGTSYEQYFGPGTRLTVT.

The chain links TRBV6-1 to TRBJ2-1; 7 bases line up with TRBD1. CDR1 and CDR2 from the germline V gene are MNHNS and SASEGT. The CDR3 is made up of 14 amino acids. Germline trimming cut 6 bases from V and 4 bases from J; bases unmatched to any gene: 6. Written as DNA, the CDR3 is TGTGCCAGCAGGCCTGGGACAGCTTACAATGAGCAGTTCTTC. It translates to CASRPGTAYNEQFF.

The genes are TRBV15 and TRBJ2-1; TRBD1 matches at 7 bases. Unmatched junction bases numbered 2, after V lost 1 base and J lost 11 bases. The CDR3 covers 12 residues. The V gene's germline CDR1 is LNHNV and CDR2 YYDKDF (reference sequence). The DNA of the CDR3 is TGTGCCACCAGCAGAGGACAGGGTAAGCAGTTCTTC. It translates to CATSRGQGKQFF.

V gene TRBV28 combines with J gene TRBJ1-1; D is perhaps TRBD1 (6 bases). Per germline, CDR1 MDHEN and CDR2 SYDVKM. The CDR3 consists of 16 residues. Trimming cost V 6 bases and J 4 bases, with 21 bases left between them. CDR3 sequence reads: CASSLNQGPGTTEAFF. The CDR3 coding sequence is TGTGCCAGCAGCCTTAATCAGGGGCCGGGGACCACTGAAGCTTTCTTT.